This T cell receptor beta chain comes out of a study of tumor-infiltrating lymphocytes in primary liver carcinoma. Study-level information: Patients were both men and women, whose ages ran from 30 to 69 years. Sequencing of the samples generated roughly 3.5 to 8 million productive TCRbeta reads, with similar yields across tissue types.

With regard to this clonotype: Antigen: not known.

They got blood RNA out of unsorted whole blood and also pulled out germline DNA. Trimming removed 7 bases from V and 7 bases from J, with 11 bases in between. Germline V lookup: CDR1 SGHAT, CDR2 FQNNGV. The CDR3 covers 13 residues. Synthesis of TCR beta cDNA was carried out from 500 ng total RNA with a constant-region primer. Investigators got TCR beta libraries out of three nested multiplex PCR rounds, done with slightly modified ARM-PCR. The first two PCR rounds used TRBV1-TRBV30 forward primers with a C-beta reverse primer, about 10 cycles each. TCRdb independently ran MiXCR on the multiplex PCR reads; one entry per CDR3 protein. The table has about 310,000 distinct CDR3 sequences, 55% to 65% seen once. Findings and caveats of the study: Tumor region pairs shared more overlap than did tumor-adjacent and tumor-blood pairs. A significantly higher top-250-clone fraction was recorded for tumors than for blood (p = 0.039).

The chain combines TRBV11-2 with TRBJ1-6; D is unresolved. The receptor's source is a man between 35 and 55 years old with primary liver carcinoma and hepatitis B virus infection. What was sequenced was peripheral blood. CDR3 sequence (DNA): TGTGCCAGCAACACGAACGTGAATTCACCCCTCCACTTT. Amino acid sequence: CASNTNVNSPLHF.